The 3 T cell receptor beta chains reported below all come from one sample, sequenced in a study of cytomegalovirus exposure and HLA in healthy donors. Primers: 60 Vbeta forward and 13 Jbeta reverse. Assay: immunoSEQ multiplex PCR; the TCRdb copy retains only in-frame clones and omits some. The sample contains 150,000 to 200,000 clones, about 85% of which appear only once. Sequences were obtained from PBMCs. Source of these receptors: a male donor in good health and CMV-seropositive.

V usage is TRBV11-2 and J usage is TRBJ2-1, with 10 nucleotides matching TRBD2. V was pared by 6 bases and J by 1 base, with 3 bases of the junction left unmatched. CDR1 is SGHAT and CDR2 is FQNNGV in the germline V gene. CDR3 size: 15 residues. Here the CDR3 DNA reads TGTGCCAGCAGGGAGCGGGAGGGTTCCTACAATGAGCAGTTCTTC. It codes for CASREREGSYNEQFF.

There are a few counts of this clone. The CDR3 region has the DNA TGTGCCAGCAGTGAAGGGGGGAGGTCGACCCAGTACTTC. It is translated as CASSEGGRSTQYF. The rearrangement joins TRBV6-1 to TRBJ2-5; TRBD2 is a possible D gene (6 bases). Looked up from germline, CDR1 is MNHNS and CDR2 is SASEGT. The CDR3 length is 13 residues. V was clipped by 1 base and J by 7 bases, with 10 bases between them.

The genes are TRBV7-9 and TRBJ2-7; 10 bases match TRBD2. After removal of 3 bases from V and 6 bases from J, the junction contained 8 bases not matched to a gene. The germline CDR1 and CDR2 sequences are SEHNR and FQNEAQ (reference sequence). The CDR3 has 15 residues. CDR3 sequence (DNA): TGTGCCAGCAGCTTGGAAGCGGGAGGGCCTTCCGAGCAGTACTTC. Translation gives CASSLEAGGPSEQYF.